Below, 23 T cell receptor beta chains from the same sample are listed, as sequenced in a study of blood T cell repertoires in COVID-19. The protocol was immunoSEQ multiplex PCR, while the TCRdb copy is restricted to in-frame clones and leaves out a portion. This sample yields about 67,000 clones, of which approximately 87% are seen a single time; roughly 4.4% belongs to the top ten. Sequenced: peripheral blood. The receptors were gathered from a man aged 45-65 years with active COVID-19.

The chain has TRBV6-5 and TRBJ2-5; 7 bases align to TRBD2. The V segment lost 7 bases and the J segment 5 bases; nucleotides outside the gene matches: 13. This CDR3 is built from 15 residues. Germline-derived CDR1 and CDR2 are MNHEY and SVGAGI. The CDR3 sequence is CASNGRGRSGETQYF. CDR3 bases: TGTGCCAGCAACGGGCGGGGGAGGTCAGGGGAGACCCAGTACTTC.

J is TRBJ1-2 and V is TRBV5-1, with 7 bases aligning to TRBD1. CDR3 length: 13 residues. CDR1 and CDR2 (germline): SGHRS, YFSETQ. V lost 3 bases, J lost 5 bases, and 4 bases stayed unmatched. The CDR3: CASSWGQQYGYTF. In DNA form, the CDR3 reads TGCGCCAGCAGCTGGGGACAGCAGTATGGCTACACCTTC.

The rearrangement links TRBV7-2 to TRBJ1-2, with 9 bases aligning to TRBD1. The ends lost 5 bases at V and 4 bases at J; junction bases unmatched: 5. Germline lookup yields CDR1 SGHTA and CDR2 FQGNSA. CDR3 length: 14 residues. The CDR3 coding sequence is TGTGCCAGCAGCGCGGACAGGGGCGGCTATGGCTACACCTTC. The encoded protein is CASSADRGGYGYTF. The variable domain in full, completed from reference TRBV7-2 and TRBJ1-2, reads GAGVSQSPSNKVTEKGKDVELRCDPISGHTALYWYRQSLGQGLEFLIYFQGNSAPDKSGLPSDRFSAERTGGSVSTLTIQRTQQEDSAVYLCASSADRGGYGYTFGSGTRLTVV.

The chain combines TRBV3-1 (or the pseudogene TRBV3-2) with TRBJ1-1; D remains unclear. Trimming stripped 1 base from V and 1 base from J, with 10 bases between. The length of the CDR3 is 15 residues. Germline values: CDR1 LGHDT, CDR2 YNNKEL (reference sequence). For the CDR3, the DNA is TGTGCCAGCAGCCAAGGCCAGCGGACGAACACTGAAGCTTTCTTT. It encodes CASSQGQRTNTEAFF.

The rearrangement links TRBV27 to TRBJ1-6; the D gene is possibly TRBD1 (6 bases). The germline gives CDR1 MNHEY, CDR2 SMNVEV (reference sequence). V lost 7 bases and J lost 7, with 14 bases in between. The CDR3 runs 14 residues. The CDR3 protein is CASNQQGKNSPLHF. DNA of the CDR3: TGTGCCAGCAACCAACAGGGTAAAAATTCACCCCTCCACTTT.

V usage is TRBV6-2 or TRBV6-3 and J usage is TRBJ2-1; maybe TRBD2 (6 bases). In germline, CDR1 is MNHEY, CDR2 SVGEGT. Trimming removed 0 bases at V and 3 bases at J, with 15 bases between. The CDR3 runs to 17 residues. The chain's CDR3 is CASSYSPPGGIYNEQFF. The DNA for the CDR3 is TGTGCCAGCAGTTACTCGCCCCCTGGCGGGATCTACAATGAGCAGTTCTTC.

This clone was seen more than once but under ten times. The chain carries TRBV10-3 and TRBJ2-7; the D is unclear. The germline V and J ends were trimmed by 6 bases and 4 bases, with 10 bases remaining between them. Germline V gene data show CDR1 as ENHRY and CDR2 as SYGVKD. The CDR3 is 12 amino acids. CDR3 residues: CAISSAEYEQYF. For the CDR3, the DNA is TGTGCCATCAGCAGTGCGGAGTACGAGCAGTACTTC.

This chain connects TRBV6-2 or TRBV6-3 to TRBJ2-7; D perhaps matches TRBD1 (5 bases). Trimming removed 3 bases from V and 2 bases from J, with 11 bases in between. The CDR3 sequence is 14 residues long. Germline lookup yields CDR1 MNHEY and CDR2 SVGEGT. The CDR3 spells CASSYLRGAYEQYF. For the CDR3, the DNA is TGTGCCAGCAGTTATTTAAGGGGCGCCTACGAGCAGTACTTC.

The chain recombines TRBV7-2 with TRBJ2-2; D is undetermined. There are 14 residues in the CDR3. Germline assignment: CDR1 SGHTA and CDR2 FQGNSA. V lost 1 base, J lost 4 bases, and 7 bases lay in between. CDR3 protein: CASSLDWPTGELFF. CDR3 DNA sequence: TGTGCCAGCAGCTTAGATTGGCCCACCGGGGAGCTGTTTTTT.

As DNA, the CDR3 is TGCGCCAGCAGCTTCGGAGTATACAATGAGCAGTTCTTC. Translated, it gives CASSFGVYNEQFF. The V gene is TRBV5-1, the J gene TRBJ2-1; D uncertain. The CDR3 extends over 13 amino acids. CDR1 is SGHRS and CDR2 is YFSETQ in the germline V gene. V lost 2 bases to trimming and J lost 4 bases, with 7 bases between them.

J is TRBJ1-4 and V is TRBV7-2; tentatively, D is TRBD1 (5 bases). The CDR3 is 15 residues long. V lost 5 bases to trimming and J lost 0 bases, with 10 bases between them. In germline, CDR1 is SGHTA, CDR2 FQGNSA. The CDR3: CASSLRTTTNEKLFF. For the CDR3, the DNA is TGTGCCAGCAGCCTCCGGACAACAACTAATGAAAAACTGTTTTTT. Combining the CDR3 with reference TRBV7-2 and TRBJ1-4 gives the whole variable domain GAGVSQSPSNKVTEKGKDVELRCDPISGHTALYWYRQSLGQGLEFLIYFQGNSAPDKSGLPSDRFSAERTGGSVSTLTIQRTQQEDSAVYLCASSLRTTTNEKLFFGSGTQLSVL.

This sequence joins TRBV18 and TRBJ2-5; TRBD1 agrees at 8 bases. The V gene end was trimmed by 3 bases and the J gene end by 3 bases; junction bases not matched to a gene: 3. Germline CDR1 and CDR2: KGHSH and LQKENI. CDR3 length equals 14 residues. This chain's CDR3 is CASSPRTGKETQYF. For the CDR3, the DNA is TGTGCCAGCTCACCTAGGACAGGGAAAGAGACCCAGTACTTC.

The V and J genes are TRBV7-9 and TRBJ1-2; D gene uncertain. The CDR3 length is 15 residues. The germline V and J ends were trimmed by 0 bases and 1 base, with 9 bases remaining between them. From germline, CDR1 is SEHNR and CDR2 FQNEAQ (reference sequence). This chain's CDR3 is CASSLAGSLNYGYTF. Written as DNA, the CDR3 is TGTGCCAGCAGCTTAGCTGGCAGTCTTAACTATGGCTACACCTTC.

Only one count was recorded for this clone. The V call is TRBV9, the J call TRBJ2-3, with 10 bases identical to TRBD2. CDR1 is SGDLS, CDR2 YYNGEE, per germline. CDR3 length equals 16 residues. With 3 bases clipped from V and 7 bases from J, the junction kept 11 bases outside the gene matches. CDR3 sequence: CASSERTSGPWYTQYF. The CDR3 bases are TGTGCCAGCAGCGAGAGGACTAGCGGTCCTTGGTATACGCAGTATTTT.

This chain joins TRBV6-5 and TRBJ1-4, with D unresolved. From germline, CDR1 is MNHEY and CDR2 SVGAGI. The CDR3 contains 12 residues. With 6 bases removed from V and 8 bases from J, the gap between germline ends came to 10 bases. CDR3 DNA sequence: TGTGCCAGCAGGTCCGGAGCCGAAAAACTGTTTTTT. Encoded protein: CASRSGAEKLFF.

This chain joins TRBV28 and TRBJ2-7; D is possibly TRBD1 (6 bases). The CDR3 covers 16 residues. Germline CDR1 is MDHEN and CDR2 is SYDVKM. Trimming removed 7 bases from V and 4 bases from J, with 23 bases in between. In DNA, the CDR3 is TGTGCCAGCACCTCGGTCGGGGAAACAGGGCGGTACGAGCAGTACTTC. Its protein product is CASTSVGETGRYEQYF.

The gene calls are TRBV7-8 and TRBJ1-1; D ambiguous. CDR1 and CDR2 (germline): SGHVS, FQNEAQ. This CDR3 has 13 residues. Trimming stripped 5 bases from V and 4 bases from J, with 11 bases between. The CDR3 is CASSPQVATEAFF. In nucleotides, the CDR3 is TGTGCCAGCAGCCCCCAAGTAGCCACTGAAGCTTTCTTT.

This chain connects TRBV7-2 to TRBJ1-4; TRBD1 might be the D (5 bases). CDR1 and CDR2 (germline): SGHTA, FQGNSA. The CDR3 covers 14 residues. Between the trimmed V and J ends, which lost 2 bases and 9 bases, there was a span of 13 bases. In nucleotides, the CDR3 is TGTGCCAGCAGCTTATCTGGGGCTATCCAAAAACTGTTTTTT. This encodes CASSLSGAIQKLFF.

This chain joins TRBV6-2 or TRBV6-3 and TRBJ2-4; 7 bases align to TRBD2. The V segment lost 7 bases and the J segment 4 bases; nucleotides outside the gene matches: 4. The CDR3 runs to 13 residues. Looked up from germline, CDR1 is MNHEY and CDR2 is SVGEGT. The CDR3 is CASNPAGKNIQYF. CDR3 in DNA: TGTGCCAGCAACCCAGCGGGGAAAAACATTCAGTACTTC.

The chain combines TRBV5-4 with TRBJ2-1; D possibly corresponds to TRBD1 (6 bases). Germline loops: CDR1 SGHNT, CDR2 YYREEE (reference sequence). CDR3 length equals 14 residues. Trimming pared 2 bases from V and 5 bases from J, leaving 11 bases between. The CDR3 DNA is TGTGCCAGCAGCTTTGACCAGGGGAACAATGAGCAGTTCTTC. Translating it yields CASSFDQGNNEQFF.

CDR3 protein: CASSRAVFTSGKNTGELFF. In DNA, the CDR3 is TGTGCCAGCAGCCGCGCAGTTTTTACTAGCGGAAAAAACACCGGGGAGCTGTTTTTT. J is TRBJ2-2 and V is TRBV3-1 (or the pseudogene TRBV3-2); 8 nucleotides align to TRBD2. V was clipped by 4 bases and J by 2 bases; unmatched bases: 15. This CDR3 is 19 amino acids long. Germline V lookup: CDR1 LGHDT, CDR2 YNNKEL (reference sequence).

This clone has a single count. This chain links TRBV5-1 with TRBJ2-7; a possible D gene is TRBD1 (6 bases). Trimming shortened V by 4 bases and J by 6 bases, and 14 bases separated the two germline ends. From germline, CDR1 is SGHRS and CDR2 YFSETQ. The CDR3 runs 13 residues. In DNA form, the CDR3 reads TGCGCCAGCAGCCGCCAGACAGGTGTCGAGCAGTACTTC. Its translation: CASSRQTGVEQYF.

This rearrangement joins TRBV11-2 to TRBJ2-1; D is possibly TRBD1 (5 bases). Trimming pared 6 bases from V and 4 bases from J, leaving 13 bases between. Germline CDR1 is SGHAT and CDR2 is FQNNGV. This CDR3 is built from 14 residues. CDR3 bases: TGTGCCAGCAGGATAACAGGAGCATACAATGAGCAGTTCTTC. Translated, it gives CASRITGAYNEQFF. The full variable domain, completed using reference TRBV11-2 and TRBJ2-1, is EAGVAQSPRYKIIEKRQSVAFWCNPISGHATLYWYQQILGQGPKLLIQFQNNGVVDDSQLPKDRFSAERLKGVDSTLKIQPAKLEDSAVYLCASRITGAYNEQFFGPGTRLTVL.